The sequence of this TCR beta chain was determined in a study of shared clonotypes between healthy human individuals. Overall study results and limits: Among four donors, roughly 5% of naive CD4 clonotypes were found in common.

The V segment lost 3 bases and the J segment 6 bases; nucleotides outside the gene matches: 2. Germline V gene data show CDR1 as MNHEY and CDR2 as SMNVEV (reference sequence). The CDR3 runs to 12 residues. Each subset's genomic DNA was shared equally among a number of immunoSEQ plates. TCRdb's table, derived via immunoSEQ multiplex PCR, lists solely in-frame clones and lacks some. The data show about 1.5 million clones, 95% to 99% seen once. Concerning this clone itself: Its antigen remains unidentified. Other DNA sequences within the sample encode an identical CDR3.

J is TRBJ2-7 and V is TRBV27; TRBD2 aligns across 7 bases. This receptor was taken from a man aged 25-45 years in good health. Sequencing input: naive CD4+ T cells sorted from blood. Subset specified: CD45RA+ positively selected. The DNA of the CDR3 is TGTGCCAGCAGTTTGGGGGGGGGCGAGCAGTACTTC. It is translated as CASSLGGGEQYF.